The present TCR beta chain was sequenced within a study of T cells in Graves' hyperthyroidism and ophthalmopathy (dated by TCRdb to about 2019). With respect to the entire study: Peripheral blood was collected at initial diagnosis, before any treatment. To identify TCR V-J signatures that set the groups apart, the researchers used a discovery cohort of 100 patients, made up of approximately 43 with Graves' ophthalmopathy and about 60 with stable Graves' hyperthyroidism. An independent validation cohort of around 19 hyperthyroidism patients and approximately 16 patients who later progressed to ophthalmopathy tested prospective prediction of ophthalmopathy. The 100 or so discovery patients were divided at random into training and test sets in a 7:3 ratio. Thyroid tissue and blood T-cell repertoires from about six Graves' hyperthyroidism patients were also compared in the study. Once sampling was done, hyperthyroidism patients were given methimazole at a starting dose of 30 mg daily, whereas ophthalmopathy patients were given high-dose intravenous methylprednisolone. The paper describes TCR Vbeta CDR3 sequencing of 140 or so peripheral blood samples, made up of 43 ophthalmopathy patients, roughly 80 hyperthyroidism patients and 17 progressor patients. The full study reports these points: A model built on a 13 V-J signature distinguished ophthalmopathy from stable hyperthyroidism, reaching approximately 89% sensitivity and 81.08% specificity in cross-validation and 80%/75% in testing. Most expanded thyroid clonotypes (frequency above 0.001) were also found in blood, which suggests that blood repertoires may mirror thyroid immune responses. In validation, progression to ophthalmopathy was predicted by the model with 70.59% sensitivity and around 76% specificity, a median of roughly six months before onset. Sample size was not statistically predetermined, and blinding of investigators to group allocation was not performed.

This clonotype was detected a few times. What antigen it recognizes has not been identified. No much larger clone is present one base from it, and per-base qualities are unavailable. Measured from the cysteine to the phenylalanine, the CDR3 is 15 residues long. The CDR3 DNA has 45 bases and is translated from base 1. V lost 3 bases and J lost 3 bases, and the count of bases not matched to a germline gene is 5. The germline V gene gives CDR1 as MGHRA and CDR2 as YSYEKL. The TCR beta CDR3 regions were amplified from RNA transcripts. For the first round of RT-PCR on the TCR CDR3, the HTBI primer set was used together with the Qiagen OneStep RT-PCR kit. The libraries were constructed in a second round of multiplex PCR and then size-selected and purified. Paired-end sequencing of the libraries was performed with 100 bp reads on an Illumina HiSeq2000. In the source study's methods: SOAPnuke was used to process the raw data, with reads discarded if the reads contained adapters or uncalled bases, had a mean Phred below 15, or lacked an exact constant-primer or identifier match. High-quality paired reads were merged with COPE v1.2.5, and unique nucleotide sequences were defined as clonotypes. MiTCR v1.1 was used to align clonotypes to the IMGT TRBV, TRBD and TRBJ reference segments. The analysis was restricted to V-J combinations with a frequency above 0.0001, which together covered about 99% of the repertoires. A TCS score was defined as the ratio of F50 (clonal expansion) to E x V (chaos), with BLOSUM62-based TCRdist applied between CDR3 peptides within each V-J. Welch's t-statistics and random forest reduced 500 to 550 V-J features to 13, which were used in a naive Bayes classifier (R e1071). TCRdb cleaned the public reads at Q25 with fastp, built clones with MiXCR and kept in-frame beta chains. Identical CDR3 protein sequences are pooled into one entry, listed with their most common genes and DNA. The V and J calls shown here were made by TCRdb, not taken from the authors' results. Here the sample has about 640,000 distinct CDR3 sequences; 20% to 25% occur a single time. Of the sample, around a third falls within the top ten clones.

Moderately to severely active disease, a Clinical Activity Score of at least 3, a NOSPECS grade of at least 4, and a duration under 3 months were present in ophthalmopathy patients. Exclusion was applied to patients with uncontrolled infections, other autoimmune diseases, pregnancy or lactation. Diagnoses relied on clinical symptoms, serum thyroxine and TRAb, thyroid ultrasound and orbital computed tomography. PBMCs were separated from about 10 ml of fresh peripheral blood using Ficoll-Paque density gradient centrifugation. Trizol reagent was used to extract total RNA, and RNA quality was then checked on an Agilent 2100 Bioanalyzer.

The specimen sequenced was blood. The chain joins TRBV4-1 to TRBJ1-2; a stretch of 9 junction bases matches TRBD1. This clonotype originated in a young man with Graves' ophthalmopathy. The CDR3 has the sequence CASSHPGTGHYGYTF. The DNA reads TGCGCCAGCAGCCATCCCGGGACAGGGCACTATGGCTACACCTTC.